This T cell receptor (beta chain) derives from a study of T cells expressing NK-cell markers. Study-level information: Eight donors were sequenced, seven testing HCMV-seropositive and one testing seronegative. Study-wide points: NKG2C+ dominant clonotype frequencies in six or seven donors were roughly 1.0-8% of CD8+ T cells. Leadership of the CD3+CD56-NKG2C+ fraction also belonged to these clonotypes in several donors.

Worth noting for this clonotype: What it binds is not known.

The CDR3 spans 17 residues. Germline V gives CDR1 DFQATT, CDR2 SNEGSKA (reference sequence). Generation of TCR beta cDNA was performed by 5'RACE template switching incorporating UMIs. TCRdb re-called the 5' RACE reads; one entry per CDR3 protein, DNA not given. The table lists 350,000 to 450,000 distinct CDR3 sequences. Sequenced sample: blood T cells: a sorted CD56 or NKG2C T cell subset, CD4+ or CD8+ T cells, or bulk PBMC T cells (not recorded which). This clonotype was obtained from a man aged 18 to 70 in good health. This chain links TRBV20-1 with TRBJ1-6; the D call from TCRdb, TRBD1, cannot be confirmed without DNA. CDR3 sequence reads: CSARKVGTGGFSSPLHF.